This paragraph covers one TCR beta chain sequence. Its ends do not fully match the called genes, so a read error is possible. MiXCR, run by TCRdb on the 5' RACE reads, gives a single entry per CDR3 protein. The repertoire holds 25,000 to 30,000 distinct CDR3 sequences, with roughly 5.6% as singletons. The CDR3 length is 13 residues. The germline CDR1 and CDR2 sequences are SGHVS and FQNEAQ. The sample is drawn from a study of early T cells in non-severe SARS-CoV-2 infection. Study information: Unpaired chains resulted from sequencing bulk RNA of unsorted whole blood.

The clonotype was recovered from an adult who was a healthcare worker with PCR-confirmed SARS-CoV-2 infection or an uninfected control (not recorded which). This chain joins TRBV7-8 and TRBJ1-2; D perhaps matches TRBD1 (5 bases). Input material: whole blood. CDR3 protein: CASSLVFQGRAVF. In DNA form, the CDR3 reads TGTGCCAGCAGCTTAGTTTTTCAGGGCCGGGCCGTTTTC. Supplemented by reference TRBV7-8 and TRBJ1-2, the full variable domain reads GAGVSQSPRYKVAKRGQDVALRCDPISGHVSLFWYQQALGQGPEFLTYFQNEAQLDKSGLPSDRFFAERPEGSVSTLKIQRTQQEDSAVYLCASSLVFQGRAVFGSGTRLTVV.